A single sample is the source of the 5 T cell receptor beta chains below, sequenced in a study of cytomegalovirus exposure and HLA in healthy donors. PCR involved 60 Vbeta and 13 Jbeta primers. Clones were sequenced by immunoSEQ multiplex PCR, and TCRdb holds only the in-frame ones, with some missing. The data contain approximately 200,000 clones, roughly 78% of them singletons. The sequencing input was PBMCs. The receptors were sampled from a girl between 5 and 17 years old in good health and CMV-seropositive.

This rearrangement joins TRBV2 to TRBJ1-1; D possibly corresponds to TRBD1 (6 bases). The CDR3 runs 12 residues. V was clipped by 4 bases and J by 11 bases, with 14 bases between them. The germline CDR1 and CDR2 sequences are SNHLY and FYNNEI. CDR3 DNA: TGTGCCAGCAGTGCGGACAGAGAATGGGCTTTCTTT. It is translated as CASSADREWAFF.

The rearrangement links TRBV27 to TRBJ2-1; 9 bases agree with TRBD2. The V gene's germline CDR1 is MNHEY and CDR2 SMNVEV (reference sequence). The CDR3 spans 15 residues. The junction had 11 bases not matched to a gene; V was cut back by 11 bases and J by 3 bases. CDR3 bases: TGTGCCCCCCAGTCCGGCGGGGGGGACTACAATGAGCAGTTCTTC. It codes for CAPQSGGGDYNEQFF.

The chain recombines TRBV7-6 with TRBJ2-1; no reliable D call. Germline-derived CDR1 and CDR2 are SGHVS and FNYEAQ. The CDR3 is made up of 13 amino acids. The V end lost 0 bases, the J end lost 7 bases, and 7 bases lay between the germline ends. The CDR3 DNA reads TGTGCCAGCAGCTTAGCCCTTCGGAATGAGCAGTTCTTC. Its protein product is CASSLALRNEQFF.

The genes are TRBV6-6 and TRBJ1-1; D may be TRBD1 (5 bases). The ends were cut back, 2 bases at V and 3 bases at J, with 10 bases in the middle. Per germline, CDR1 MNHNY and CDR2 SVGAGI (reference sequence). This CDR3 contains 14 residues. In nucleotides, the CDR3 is TGTGCCAGCAGTTACAAGGGGCAACACACTGAAGCTTTCTTT. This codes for CASSYKGQHTEAFF.

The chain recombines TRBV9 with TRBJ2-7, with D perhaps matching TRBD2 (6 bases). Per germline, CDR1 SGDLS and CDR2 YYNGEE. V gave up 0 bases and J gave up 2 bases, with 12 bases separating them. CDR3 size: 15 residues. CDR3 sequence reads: CASSVAGDGPYEQYF. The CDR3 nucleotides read TGTGCCAGCAGCGTAGCGGGGGACGGACCCTACGAGCAGTACTTC. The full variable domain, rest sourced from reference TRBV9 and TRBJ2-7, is DSGVTQTPKHLITATGQRVTLRCSPRSGDLSVYWYQQSLDQGLQFLIQYYNGEERAKGNILERFSAQQFPDLHSELNLSSLELGDSALYFCASSVAGDGPYEQYFGPGTRLTVT.